The source of this TCR beta chain is a study of CD8+ T cells in alopecia areata. Findings of the study overall: Having just one nonresponder leaves the connection between baseline CD8+ expansion and response unresolved.

RNA, once extracted, was reverse transcribed into cDNA for use as the sequencing template. Assay: immunoSEQ multiplex PCR; the TCRdb copy retains only in-frame clones and omits some. The table records around 100,000 clones, around 40% of them present only once. This clone was detected only once. Its antigen is currently unknown. Treatment noted: oral pan-JAK inhibitor, 5-10 mg twice daily. Alopecia areata patients had lesional scalp punch biopsies and peripheral blood taken from them. PBMCs yielded sorted CD4+ and CD8+ T cells. The sample was CD8+ T cells sorted from blood, taken at week 24, from a patient treated with tofacitinib. The clonotype comes from a human donor with alopecia areata.

Here the CDR3 reads CASSSDGYEQYF. CDR3 nucleotides: TGTGCCAGCTCATCCGACGGCTACGAGCAGTACTTC. This chain links TRBV18 with TRBJ2-7; no firm D call. This CDR3 spans 12 amino acids. Germline-derived CDR1 and CDR2 are KGHSH and LQKENI. V was pared by 5 bases and J by 3 bases, with 8 bases between. The full variable domain, rest sourced from reference TRBV18 and TRBJ2-7, is NAGVMQNPRHLVRRRGQEARLRCSPMKGHSHVYWYRQLPEEGLKFMVYLQKENIIDESGMPKERFSAEFPKEGPSILRIQQVVRGDSAAYFCASSSDGYEQYFGPGTRLTVT.